These 14 T cell receptor beta chains share one sample of origin, sequenced in a study of OX40 agonist ivuxolimab in advanced cancers. Libraries were prepared by immunoSEQ multiplex PCR; TCRdb keeps only in-frame clonotypes and omits some of them. The table includes tens of thousands of clones, 89% detected once. Material: CD4+ or CD8+ T cells sorted from blood, obtained in a trial of the OX40 agonist ivuxolimab. These receptors originate from an adult with an advanced solid tumor such as melanoma, head and neck, liver or kidney cancer.

A single count supports this clone. The V gene is TRBV14, the J gene TRBJ1-2, with D possibly being TRBD1 (6 bases). V lost 1 base to trimming and J lost 8 bases, with 14 bases between them. The CDR3 spans 14 residues. The germline CDR1 and CDR2 sequences are SGHDN and FVKESK. The chain's CDR3 is CASSQGQGHGGYTF. The DNA for the CDR3 is TGTGCCAGCAGCCAAGGCCAGGGGCATGGCGGCTACACCTTC.

The chain uses TRBV18 and TRBJ2-5; 8 bases align to TRBD2. This CDR3 has 17 amino acids. V gave up 1 base and J gave up 3 bases; unmatched junction bases: 10. Germline V CDR1 and CDR2: KGHSH, LQKENI. CDR3 region: CASSPRTSFMGEETQYF. DNA for the CDR3: TGTGCCAGCTCACCACGGACTAGCTTCATGGGGGAAGAGACCCAGTACTTC.

The chain joins TRBV6-5 to TRBJ2-7; TRBD2 is a possible D gene (6 bases). This CDR3 comprises 12 residues. Germline V gene sequence: CDR1 MNHEY, CDR2 SVGAGI. V lost 4 bases, J lost 6 bases, and 10 bases lay in between. This CDR3 is CASSSQGGEQYF. DNA of the CDR3: TGTGCCAGCAGTTCGCAGGGAGGCGAGCAGTACTTC.

This chain joins TRBV7-6 and TRBJ1-1; 9 bases align to TRBD1. The length of the CDR3 is 16 residues. From germline, CDR1 is SGHVS and CDR2 FNYEAQ. The V gene end was trimmed by 4 bases and the J gene end by 1 base; junction bases not matched to a gene: 7. This CDR3 reads CASSSPRDRENTEAFF. In nucleotides, the CDR3 is TGTGCCAGCAGCTCCCCCCGGGACAGGGAGAACACTGAAGCTTTCTTT.

With respect to this clone: Other DNA sequences in the same sample also yield this CDR3. The chain combines TRBV19 with TRBJ2-3; D is ambiguous. This CDR3 contains 14 residues. V was shortened by 1 base and J by 0 bases, with 5 bases between the two germline ends. Germline lookup yields CDR1 LNHDA and CDR2 SQIVND (reference sequence). The CDR3: CASSIALSTDTQYF. The CDR3 DNA sequence: TGTGCCAGTAGTATAGCCCTTAGCACAGATACGCAGTATTTT.

This clone was recorded once. This rearrangement joins TRBV19 to TRBJ1-1; D is perhaps TRBD1 (5 bases). V lost 2 bases, J lost 4 bases, and 11 bases lay in between. CDR3 length: 14 amino acids. Looked up from germline, CDR1 is LNHDA and CDR2 is SQIVND (reference sequence). In nucleotides, the CDR3 is TGTGCCAGTAGTATACAGGGAGGAGGCACTGAAGCTTTCTTT. This codes for CASSIQGGGTEAFF.

The chain carries TRBV11-3 and TRBJ2-7; 10 positions agree with TRBD2. Germline trimming cut 9 bases from V and 3 bases from J; bases unmatched to any gene: 5. Germline CDR1 reads SGHNT; CDR2 reads YENEEA. This CDR3 contains 13 residues. CDR3 sequence: CASATSGLYEQYF. The CDR3 DNA reads as TGTGCCAGTGCGACTAGCGGGCTCTACGAGCAGTACTTC.

Note on this clone: At one end, the junction sequence differs from germline, possibly due to a read error. Other DNA sequences in this sample translate to the same CDR3. The chain joins TRBV5-1 to TRBJ2-2; tentatively, D is TRBD2 (5 bases). The germline V gene encodes CDR1 SGHRS and CDR2 YFSETQ. This CDR3 spans 16 amino acids. The CDR3 sequence: CASSPTERGGAGELFF. The CDR3 DNA sequence: TGCGCTAGCAGCCCGACCGAACGGGGTGGGGCCGGGGAGCTGTTTTTT.

This clone was found once. The chain employs TRBV5-6 and TRBJ2-1, with D uncertain. The length of the CDR3 is 11 residues. Trimming stripped 2 bases from V and 4 bases from J, with 1 base between. Germline CDR1 reads SGHDT; CDR2 reads YYEEEE. The CDR3 bases are TGTGCCAGCAGCTTTTACAATGAGCAGTTCTTC. Protein product: CASSFYNEQFF.

The chain combines TRBV5-1 with TRBJ2-7; either TRBD1 or TRBD2 may supply D (5 bases each). V dropped 0 bases and J dropped 4 bases, with 11 bases sitting between them. Germline V gene sequence: CDR1 SGHRS, CDR2 YFSETQ. The CDR3 sequence is 14 residues long. CDR3 bases: TGCGCCAGCAGCTTGGCCTTAGGGGAGTACGAGCAGTACTTC. It translates to CASSLALGEYEQYF.

This clone appeared a single time. One end of the junction is discordant with germline, which a read error may explain. This chain uses TRBV13 with TRBJ1-1, with D unresolved. The CDR3 extends over 14 amino acids. The germline V gene has CDR1 PRHDT and CDR2 FYEKMQ (reference sequence). CDR3 sequence (DNA): TGCGCCAGCAGCGGTCCGACGCGGAGCACTGAAGCTTTCTTT. Amino acid sequence: CASSGPTRSTEAFF.

The chain combines TRBV7-2 with TRBJ2-7; no clear D gene. This CDR3 contains 14 residues. Trimming shortened V by 5 bases and J by 3 bases, and 14 bases separated the two germline ends. Per germline, CDR1 SGHTA and CDR2 FQGNSA. The CDR3 coding sequence is TGTGCCAGCAGCCCATCCCCGAAGATCTACGAGCAGTACTTC. Translated: CASSPSPKIYEQYF.

The chain recombines TRBV10-1 with TRBJ1-5; tentatively, D is TRBD1 (5 bases). Deletions cut 6 bases from V and 7 bases from J, with 7 bases between. Germline V lookup: CDR1 WNHNN, CDR2 SYGVQD (reference sequence). The CDR3 extends over 11 amino acids. Written as DNA, the CDR3 is TGCGCCAGCAGCCGGGGGCAGCCCCAGCATTTT. This translates into CASSRGQPQHF.

This chain links TRBV7-9 with TRBJ2-5, with D perhaps TRBD2 (5 bases). The CDR3 sequence is 14 residues long. Germline CDR1 and CDR2: SEHNR and FQNEAQ (reference sequence). The V end lost 5 bases, the J end lost 1 base, and 11 bases lay between the germline ends. In DNA form, the CDR3 reads TGTGCCAGCAGCGAACTAGTTGCCCAAGAGACCCAGTACTTC. Amino acids: CASSELVAQETQYF.